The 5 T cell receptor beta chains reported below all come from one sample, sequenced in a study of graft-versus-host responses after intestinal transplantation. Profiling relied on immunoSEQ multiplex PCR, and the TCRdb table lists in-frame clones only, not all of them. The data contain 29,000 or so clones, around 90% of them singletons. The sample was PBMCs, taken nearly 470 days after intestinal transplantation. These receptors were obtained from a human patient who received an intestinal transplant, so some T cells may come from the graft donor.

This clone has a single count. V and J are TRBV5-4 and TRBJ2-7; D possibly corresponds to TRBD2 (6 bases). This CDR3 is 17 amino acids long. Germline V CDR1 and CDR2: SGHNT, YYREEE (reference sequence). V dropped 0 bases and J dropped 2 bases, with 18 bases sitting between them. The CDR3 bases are TGTGCCAGCAGCTTGGGGGCAGCGGGTTGGGGTCCCTACGAGCAGTACTTC. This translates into CASSLGAAGWGPYEQYF.

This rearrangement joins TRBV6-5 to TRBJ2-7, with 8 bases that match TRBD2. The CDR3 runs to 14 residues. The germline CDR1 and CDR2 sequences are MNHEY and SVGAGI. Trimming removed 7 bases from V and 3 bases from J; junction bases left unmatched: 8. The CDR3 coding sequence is TGTGCCAGCACCGGGGGGGACGCAGGCTACGAGCAGTACTTC. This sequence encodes CASTGGDAGYEQYF.

The CDR3 here is CAWSVGGAGTEAFF. The CDR3 DNA reads TGTGCCTGGAGTGTGGGGGGGGCAGGCACTGAAGCTTTCTTT. The chain has TRBV30 and TRBJ1-1; tentatively, D is TRBD1 (6 bases). The CDR3 sequence is 14 residues long. Trimming removed 0 bases at V and 4 bases at J, with 12 bases between. The germline CDR1 and CDR2 sequences are GTSNPN and SVGIG (reference sequence).

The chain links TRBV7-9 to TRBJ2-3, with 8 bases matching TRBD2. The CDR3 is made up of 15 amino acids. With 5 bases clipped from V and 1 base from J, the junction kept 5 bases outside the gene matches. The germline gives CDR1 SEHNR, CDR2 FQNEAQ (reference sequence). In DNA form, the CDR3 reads TGTGCCAGCAGCCAAGCGGGGGTAGGCACAGATACGCAGTATTTT. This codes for CASSQAGVGTDTQYF.

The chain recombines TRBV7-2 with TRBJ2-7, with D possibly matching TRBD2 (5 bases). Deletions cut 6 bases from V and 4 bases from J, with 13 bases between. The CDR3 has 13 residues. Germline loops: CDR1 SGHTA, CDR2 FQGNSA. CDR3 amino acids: CASSQRRDYEQYF. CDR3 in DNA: TGTGCCAGCAGTCAAAGACGGGATTACGAGCAGTACTTC.